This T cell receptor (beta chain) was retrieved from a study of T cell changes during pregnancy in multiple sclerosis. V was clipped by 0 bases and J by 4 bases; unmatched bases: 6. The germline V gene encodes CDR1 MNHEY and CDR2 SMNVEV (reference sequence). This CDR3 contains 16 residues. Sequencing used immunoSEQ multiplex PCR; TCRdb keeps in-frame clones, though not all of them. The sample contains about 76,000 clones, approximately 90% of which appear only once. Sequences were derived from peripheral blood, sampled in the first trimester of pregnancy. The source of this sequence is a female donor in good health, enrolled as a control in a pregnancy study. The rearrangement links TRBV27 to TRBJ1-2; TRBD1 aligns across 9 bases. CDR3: CASSLSTGTGIYGYTF. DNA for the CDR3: TGTGCCAGCAGTTTATCGACAGGGACAGGGATCTATGGCTACACCTTC.